This T cell receptor beta chain stems from a study of blood T cell repertoires in COVID-19. Overall study: COVID-19 samples collected from the United States, Italy and Spain covered acute and convalescent phases. The cDNA or gDNA used as material had been derived from T cells, B-cell-depleted T cells, or PBMCs.

The V gene end was trimmed by 4 bases and the J gene end by 6 bases; junction bases not matched to a gene: 6. The CDR3 is made up of 14 amino acids. From germline, CDR1 is SGHDT and CDR2 YYEEEE. Per the original methods: Amplified reference gene primers provided the basis for estimating nucleated cell counts. The protocol was immunoSEQ multiplex PCR, while the TCRdb copy is restricted to in-frame clones and leaves out a portion. Clone size and V and J calls were adopted from that table, with D and trimming inferred from the DNA. In the table there are about 36,000 clones, around four fifths of which are singletons.

The J gene is TRBJ1-1, the V gene TRBV5-6, with TRBD1 matching 10 bases. The clonotype originates from a human donor in a cohort sampled during active COVID-19. The specimen was peripheral blood. The CDR3, as DNA: TGTGCCAGCAGCCGACAGGGGGCGAGATCTGAAGCTTTCTTT. This sequence encodes CASSRQGARSEAFF.